This paragraph reports one TCR beta chain. Antigen specificity is unknown. V lost 8 bases to trimming and J lost 3 bases, with 11 bases between them. The CDR3 is made up of 13 amino acids. Germline V gives CDR1 KGHSH, CDR2 LQKENI. This sample's treatment: 15 to 20 received Ad26.COV2.S at low or high dose, single or two shots; about 5 received placebo; per-sample allocation not given. After the first vaccine or placebo injection, samples were drawn on day 63. This table comes from immunoSEQ multiplex PCR, and its TCRdb copy is limited to in-frame clones, with some not included. The sample carries about half a million clones, about 89% recorded once. The source of the sample is a study of Ad26.COV2.S vaccination and SARS-CoV-2 variants. Overall study findings and caveats: Spike-specific TCR breadth was greater after Ad26.COV2.S than placebo.

Material: peripheral blood, obtained in a trial of Ad26.COV2.S vaccine versus placebo. The V call is TRBV18, the J call TRBJ1-3; D call uncertain. The sequence was obtained from a person aged 18-60 years who received the Ad26.COV2.S COVID-19 vaccine or a placebo. CDR3 protein: CASQREVGNTIYF. In DNA, the CDR3 is TGTGCCAGCCAACGCGAAGTTGGAAACACCATATATTTT.